These T cell receptor beta chains were read from a single sample in a study of T-cell reconstitution after alpha-beta-depleted transplantation in children. A single record per CDR3 protein comes from TCRdb applying MiXCR to the PCR reads. The profile shows some 220,000 distinct CDR3 sequences, roughly a tenth of them singletons. The material was PBMCs, obtained before TCRalphabeta/CD19-depleted stem cell transplant. Receptors were obtained from a child younger than two with acute myeloid leukemia, due to receive a stem cell transplant. CDR3s leave out the opening cysteine and the closing phenylalanine or tryptophan. A D gene is named only where the DNA matches it firmly.

>.|TRBV19
ATAIWDTQY
>.|TRBV20-1
SATRDQPTEKLF
>.|TRBV11-2
ASSPFGEQF
>.|TRBV20-1
SASIVKAGRSDTQY
>.|TRBV5-1
ASSLAGVIYEQY
>.|TRBV2
ASSPDSRGQPQH
>.|TRBV18
ASSLAVDTIY
>TRBD2|TRBV19
ASSIAAGFETQY
>TRBD1|TRBV27
ASTGTGRNEQF
>.|TRBV6-2/TRBV6-3
ASSFWLNTEAF
>.|TRBV6-1
ASSEGLNTEAF
>.|TRBV24-1
ATSDMDGQETQY
>.|TRBV7-8
ASSPTQGRGEPQH
>.|TRBV7-9
ASSLARGPSYEQY
>TRBD1|TRBV15
ATSRDKSTGHGYT
>.|TRBV21-1
ASSRVGQGAGAKNIQY
>.|TRBV6-6
ASSPGGVYGYT
>.|TRBV6-5
ASRVSSTEAF
>.|TRBV3-1
ASRRGGNYNEKLF
>TRBD2|TRBV20-1
SCERGFNEQY
>TRBD2|TRBV7-2
ASSLSRGEGETQY
>TRBD1|TRBV13
ASSSPDRGGPEAF